The present T cell receptor beta chain was sequenced within a study of T cells in Graves' hyperthyroidism and ophthalmopathy. Per germline, CDR1 MNHEY and CDR2 SMNVEV (reference sequence). Losses at the gene ends were 0 bases for V and 4 bases for J; bases not matched to a gene: 5. CDR3 size: 15 residues. Amplification targeted TCR beta CDR3 regions from RNA transcripts. First-round RT-PCR targeting the TCR CDR3 was performed with the HTBI primer set. In TCRdb, the multiplex PCR reads were re-called with MiXCR into one record per CDR3 protein. The table lists a few hundred thousand distinct CDR3 sequences, 15% to 19% of them singletons, with 7.7% in the top ten. These patients, aged 18 to 65, had recently diagnosed hyperthyroidism lasting under 2 months.

The sample comprised blood. V and J are TRBV27 and TRBJ2-7; 8 bases align to TRBD2. The receptor comes from a woman younger than 30 with Graves' hyperthyroidism. CDR3 sequence reads: CASSLSSGLAYEQYF. The DNA of the CDR3 is TGTGCCAGCAGTTTATCGAGCGGACTAGCTTACGAGCAGTACTTC.